This paragraph reports one TCR beta chain. What it binds is not known. This entry belongs to a study of T cell responses to AZD1222 COVID-19 vaccine. TCRdb's table, derived via immunoSEQ multiplex PCR, lists solely in-frame clones and lacks some. In the table there are about 200,000 clones, approximately 91% of which are singletons. Looked up from germline, CDR1 is SGHRS and CDR2 is YFSETQ. CDR3 length: 12 amino acids. V was clipped by 7 bases and J by 5 bases, with 12 bases between them. Regarding the study as a whole: Most donors were white British, females outnumbered males, and clonal diversity was possibly underestimated.

Second-dose timings of about 4 or about 12 weeks were pooled. This TCR was sampled from an adult who received the AZD1222 COVID-19 vaccine. The sequences come from peripheral blood, collected 28 days after the second AZD1222 dose. The chain joins TRBV5-1 to TRBJ1-2; D is possibly TRBD1 (5 bases). As DNA, the CDR3 is TGCGCCAGCCGGCCAGAGGGGTATGGCTACACCTTC. It codes for CASRPEGYGYTF.